These 21 T cell receptor beta chains originate from one sample sequenced in a study of blood T cell repertoires in COVID-19. The protocol was immunoSEQ multiplex PCR, while the TCRdb copy is restricted to in-frame clones and leaves out a portion. The top ten clones hold 7.8% of a sample with 300,000 to 400,000 clones, approximately 89% of them seen once. Sequenced sample: peripheral blood. Every receptor here comes from a woman between 50 and 59 years old who had recovered from COVID-19.

J is TRBJ2-2 and V is TRBV30; TRBD2 is a possible D gene (5 bases). V lost 2 bases to trimming and J lost 1 base, with 17 bases between them. The V gene's germline CDR1 is GTSNPN and CDR2 SVGIG (reference sequence). This CDR3 region has 17 residues. CDR3 in amino acids: CAWSLASGSWNTGELFF. The CDR3 coding sequence is TGTGCCTGGAGTCTAGCATCGGGATCCTGGAACACCGGGGAGCTGTTTTTT.

J is TRBJ2-3 and V is TRBV29-1, with a tentative D call TRBD2 (7 bases). The ends were cut back, 8 bases at V and 5 bases at J, with 20 bases in the middle. There are 14 residues in the CDR3. Looked up from germline, CDR1 is SQVTM and CDR2 is ANQGSEA. This CDR3 is CSPRGGGPLDTQYF. The CDR3 DNA is TGCAGCCCGAGAGGGGGAGGGCCCTTAGATACGCAGTATTTT.

The rearrangement uses TRBV18 and TRBJ1-2; D possibly corresponds to TRBD1 (5 bases). V was shortened by 3 bases and J by 2 bases, with 7 bases between the two germline ends. CDR3 size: 13 residues. Germline V gene lookup returns CDR1 KGHSH and CDR2 LQKENI. For the CDR3, the DNA is TGTGCCAGCTCACCGACAGCCAACTATGGCTACACCTTC. It is translated as CASSPTANYGYTF.

V is TRBV2 and J is TRBJ2-1, with D maybe TRBD1 (5 bases). This CDR3 region has 10 residues. Trimming stripped 3 bases from V and 15 bases from J, with 9 bases between. The germline V gene has CDR1 SNHLY and CDR2 FYNNEI. The CDR3 sequence: CASSDRGSFF. The CDR3 region has the DNA TGTGCCAGCAGTGATAGGGGCTCGTTCTTC.

This chain joins TRBV9 and TRBJ1-4, with TRBD1 matching 9 bases. CDR3 size: 15 residues. J lost 1 base, V lost 4 bases, and 2 bases had no gene match. CDR1 and CDR2 (germline): SGDLS, YYNGEE. The CDR3 nucleotides read TGTGCCAGCAGCCCGGGACAGGGAACTAATGAAAAACTGTTTTTT. Translating gives CASSPGQGTNEKLFF.

The V gene is TRBV7-2, the J gene TRBJ2-2; 9 nucleotides line up with TRBD1. The V gene end was trimmed by 4 bases and the J gene end by 4 bases; junction bases not matched to a gene: 10. CDR1 is SGHTA and CDR2 is FQGNSA in the germline V gene. The CDR3 sequence is 17 residues long. CDR3 bases: TGTGCCAGCAGCTCACCGGGACAGGGTTTAAGCACCGGGGAGCTGTTTTTT. Protein sequence: CASSSPGQGLSTGELFF.

This rearrangement joins TRBV30 to TRBJ1-4; D is undetermined. Germline V gene data show CDR1 as GTSNPN and CDR2 as SVGIG (reference sequence). The CDR3 spans 11 residues. Trimming shortened V by 4 bases and J by 8 bases, and 8 bases separated the two germline ends. The CDR3 loop is CAWNGEEKLFF. The CDR3 DNA is TGTGCCTGGAATGGAGAGGAAAAACTGTTTTTT.

This clone was found once. This chain uses TRBV10-3 with TRBJ2-1; D might be TRBD2 (5 bases). CDR3 length equals 13 residues. CDR1 and CDR2 from the germline V gene are ENHRY and SYGVKD. V lost 7 bases and J 0 bases, leaving 7 bases between the germline ends. DNA of the CDR3: TGTGCCATCACGGGGAGCTCCTACAATGAGCAGTTCTTC. Residues: CAITGSSYNEQFF.

In its sample, this clone was seen a few times. The V call is TRBV12-5, the J call TRBJ1-2; possibly TRBD1 for D (6 bases). Germline CDR1 and CDR2: LGHNT and FRNRAP. The length of the CDR3 is 14 residues. Between the trimmed V and J ends, which lost 4 bases and 5 bases, there was a span of 14 bases. CDR3 DNA sequence: TGTGCTAGTGGTTCAGGACAGCCCACTTATGGCTACACCTTC. The encoded protein is CASGSGQPTYGYTF.

This clone was seen only once. The chain couples TRBV7-9 to TRBJ2-5; 8 bases fit TRBD2. This CDR3 is built from 17 residues. CDR1 and CDR2 (germline): SEHNR, FQNEAQ (reference sequence). V gave up 5 bases and J gave up 5 bases; unmatched junction bases: 16. The CDR3 DNA reads as TGTGCCAGCAGCAAGGGTACGAGCGGGAGAGGTGGGGAGACCCAGTACTTC. Protein: CASSKGTSGRGGETQYF.

The chain uses TRBV9 and TRBJ2-1; D call uncertain. Trimming cost V 0 bases and J 4 bases, with 17 bases left between them. Germline-derived CDR1 and CDR2 are SGDLS and YYNGEE. The CDR3 loop spans 17 amino acids. The CDR3 loop reads CASSVEAGSRLYNEQFF. The CDR3, as DNA: TGTGCCAGCAGCGTAGAGGCAGGCAGCCGGCTTTACAATGAGCAGTTCTTC.

The CDR3 sequence: CASREPGQGFAFF. The CDR3 coding sequence is TGTGCCAGCAGAGAACCGGGACAGGGTTTTGCTTTCTTT. The rearrangement uses TRBV3-1 (or the pseudogene TRBV3-2) and TRBJ1-1; 9 positions agree with TRBD1. Germline CDR1 reads LGHDT; CDR2 reads YNNKEL (reference sequence). The CDR3 runs to 13 residues. V lost 6 bases and J lost 11; bases outside the gene matches: 10.

CDR3 protein: CASRMGRSGYEQYF. The CDR3 nucleotides are TGTGCCAGCCGCATGGGGAGGTCAGGATACGAGCAGTACTTC. This rearrangement joins TRBV27 to TRBJ2-7; tentatively, D is TRBD2 (6 bases). Germline CDR1 reads MNHEY; CDR2 reads SMNVEV (reference sequence). V was shortened by 8 bases and J by 4 bases, with 18 bases between the two germline ends. This CDR3 is built from 14 residues.

This chain connects TRBV19 to TRBJ1-1; 7 nucleotides align to TRBD1. From germline, CDR1 is LNHDA and CDR2 SQIVND (reference sequence). J gave up 0 bases and V 7 bases, and 11 bases lay outside the gene matches. The CDR3 has 16 residues. CDR3 loop: CASTPGQLFMNTEAFF. The CDR3 region has the DNA TGTGCCAGTACCCCGGGACAGTTATTCATGAACACTGAAGCTTTCTTT. Variable domain in full (rest from reference TRBV19 and TRBJ1-1): DGGITQSPKYLFRKEGQNVTLSCEQNLNHDAMYWYRQDPGQGLRLIYYSQIVNDFQKGDIAEGYSVSREKKESFPLTVTSAQKNPTAFYLCASTPGQLFMNTEAFFGQGTRLTVV.

V is TRBV2 and J is TRBJ2-5; tentative D call: TRBD1 (5 bases). This CDR3 comprises 14 residues. Trimming shortened V by 5 bases and J by 4 bases, and 14 bases separated the two germline ends. Germline V lookup: CDR1 SNHLY, CDR2 FYNNEI. The CDR3 DNA follows: TGTGCCAGCAGTTCGCAGGGAAATTCAGAGACCCAGTACTTC. Translated, it gives CASSSQGNSETQYF.

The rearrangement links TRBV11-2 to TRBJ2-2, with 7 bases matching TRBD2. The length of the CDR3 is 17 residues. In germline, CDR1 is SGHAT, CDR2 FQNNGV. J gave up 4 bases and V 5 bases, and 13 bases lay outside the gene matches. CDR3 DNA sequence: TGTGCCAGCAGCCCTAGCTGGGGCGGGAGTGGCACCGGGGAGCTGTTTTTT. Translated: CASSPSWGGSGTGELFF.

The rearrangement links TRBV4-3 to TRBJ1-2; TRBD1 is a possible D gene (5 bases). The V end was cut by 0 bases, the J end by 7 bases, with 15 bases between. The CDR3 extends over 15 amino acids. CDR1 is LGHNA, CDR2 YSLEER, per germline. The CDR3 protein is CASSQDQEGRRGYTF. The CDR3 bases are TGCGCCAGCAGCCAAGATCAGGAGGGACGGCGTGGCTACACCTTC.

The V and J genes are TRBV5-1 and TRBJ1-1, with 9 bases matching TRBD1. In germline, CDR1 is SGHRS, CDR2 YFSETQ. The CDR3 consists of 18 residues. V shed 1 base and J 4 bases; nucleotides not matched to a gene: 14. The CDR3 nucleotides read TGCGCCAGCAGCTTGAGGACAGGGGTTTGGGTTTCGGGCACTGAAGCTTTCTTT. This translates into CASSLRTGVWVSGTEAFF.

The chain joins TRBV9 to TRBJ2-7; TRBD2 is a possible D gene (5 bases). The CDR3 contains 13 residues. Between the trimmed V and J ends, which lost 3 bases and 7 bases, there was a span of 14 bases. Germline lookup yields CDR1 SGDLS and CDR2 YYNGEE. The DNA for the CDR3 is TGTGCCAGCAGCGGGGGAGATCGGAATGAGCAGTACTTC. It translates to CASSGGDRNEQYF.

The V call is TRBV11-2, the J call TRBJ2-7, with no clear D. Germline V gives CDR1 SGHAT, CDR2 FQNNGV. The CDR3 contains 13 residues. V was cut by 1 base and J by 12 bases, with 16 bases left in between. CDR3 DNA sequence: TGTGCCAGCAGCTTAGTCGGGTTATCCTTTTGGTACTTC. Translation gives CASSLVGLSFWYF.

The chain uses TRBV12-3 or TRBV12-4 and TRBJ2-7, with D unclear. V lost 3 bases to trimming and J lost 4 bases, with 7 bases between them. The CDR3 is made up of 12 amino acids. CDR3 nucleotide sequence: TGTGCCAGCAGTTTTGGCCAGTACGAGCAGTACTTC. Translation gives CASSFGQYEQYF.